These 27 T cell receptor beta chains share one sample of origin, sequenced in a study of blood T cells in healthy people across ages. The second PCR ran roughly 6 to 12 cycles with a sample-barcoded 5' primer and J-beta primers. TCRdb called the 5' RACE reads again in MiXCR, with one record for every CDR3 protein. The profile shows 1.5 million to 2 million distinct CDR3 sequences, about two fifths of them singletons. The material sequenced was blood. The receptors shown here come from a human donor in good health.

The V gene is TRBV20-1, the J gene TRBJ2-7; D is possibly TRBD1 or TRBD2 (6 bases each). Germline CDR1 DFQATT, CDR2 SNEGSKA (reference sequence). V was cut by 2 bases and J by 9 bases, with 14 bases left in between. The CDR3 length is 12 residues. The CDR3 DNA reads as TGCAGTGCTAGATCAAAGGGGGGAGTGCAGTACTTC. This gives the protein CSARSKGGVQYF.

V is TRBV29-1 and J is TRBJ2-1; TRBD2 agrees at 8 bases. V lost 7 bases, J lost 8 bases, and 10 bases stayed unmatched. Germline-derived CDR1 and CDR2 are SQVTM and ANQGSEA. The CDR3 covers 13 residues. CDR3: CSASGRGGYEQFF. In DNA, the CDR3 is TGCAGCGCCTCCGGGAGGGGGGGCTATGAGCAGTTCTTC.

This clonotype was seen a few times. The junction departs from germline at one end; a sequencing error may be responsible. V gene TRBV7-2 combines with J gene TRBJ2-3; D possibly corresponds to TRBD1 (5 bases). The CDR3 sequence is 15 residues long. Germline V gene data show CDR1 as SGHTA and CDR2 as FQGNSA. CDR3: CASSFVGAVGDTQYF. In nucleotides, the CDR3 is TGCGCCAGCAGCTTTGTTGGGGCAGTGGGAGATACGCAGTATTTT.

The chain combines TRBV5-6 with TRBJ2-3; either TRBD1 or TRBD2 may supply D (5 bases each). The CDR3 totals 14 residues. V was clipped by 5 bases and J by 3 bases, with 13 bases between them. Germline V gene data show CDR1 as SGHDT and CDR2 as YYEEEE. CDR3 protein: CASRWGWTTDTQYF. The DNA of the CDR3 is TGTGCCAGCAGGTGGGGGTGGACGACAGATACGCAGTATTTT.

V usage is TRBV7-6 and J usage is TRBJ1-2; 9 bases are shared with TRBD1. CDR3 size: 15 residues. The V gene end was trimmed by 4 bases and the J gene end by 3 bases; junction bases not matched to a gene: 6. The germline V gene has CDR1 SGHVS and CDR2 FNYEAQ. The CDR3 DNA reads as TGTGCCAGCAGCTCACGCCGGGACAGGGACTATGGCTACACCTTC. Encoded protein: CASSSRRDRDYGYTF.

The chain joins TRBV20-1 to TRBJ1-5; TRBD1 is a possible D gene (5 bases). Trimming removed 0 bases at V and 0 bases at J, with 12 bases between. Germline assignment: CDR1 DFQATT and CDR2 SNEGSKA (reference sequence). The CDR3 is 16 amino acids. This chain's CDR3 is CSARDVTEYSNQPQHF. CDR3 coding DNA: TGCAGTGCTAGAGACGTGACAGAATATAGCAATCAGCCCCAGCATTTT.

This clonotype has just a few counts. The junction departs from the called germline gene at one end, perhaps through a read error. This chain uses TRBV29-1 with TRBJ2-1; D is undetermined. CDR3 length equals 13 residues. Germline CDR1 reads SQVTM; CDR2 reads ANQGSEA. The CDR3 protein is CSVRESSCNEQFF. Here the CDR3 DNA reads TGCAGCGTTAGAGAAAGCTCCTGCAATGAGCAGTTCTTC.

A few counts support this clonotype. CDR3 in DNA: TGTGCCAGCAGGATTAACTATGGCTACACCTTC. This encodes CASRINYGYTF. This chain connects TRBV2 to TRBJ1-2; D gene uncertain. Germline-derived CDR1 and CDR2 are SNHLY and FYNNEI. The V end was cut by 6 bases, the J end by 1 base, with 3 bases between. This CDR3 has 11 residues.

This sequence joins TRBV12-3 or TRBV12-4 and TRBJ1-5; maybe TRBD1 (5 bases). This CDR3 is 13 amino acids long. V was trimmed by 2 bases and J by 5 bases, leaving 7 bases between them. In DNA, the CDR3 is TGTGCCAGCAGTTTAACAGGCCATCAGCCCCAGCATTTT. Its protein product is CASSLTGHQPQHF.

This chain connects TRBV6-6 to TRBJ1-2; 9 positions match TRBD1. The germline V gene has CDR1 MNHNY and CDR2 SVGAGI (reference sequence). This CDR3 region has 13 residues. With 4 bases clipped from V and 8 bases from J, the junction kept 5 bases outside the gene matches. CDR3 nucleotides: TGTGCCAGCAGTTCATGGACAGGGGAGGGCTACACCTTC. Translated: CASSSWTGEGYTF.

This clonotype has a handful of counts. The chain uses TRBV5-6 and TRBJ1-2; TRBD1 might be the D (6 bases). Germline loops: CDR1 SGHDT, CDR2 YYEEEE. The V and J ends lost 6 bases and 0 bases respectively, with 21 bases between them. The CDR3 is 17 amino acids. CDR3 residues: CASTKRWDTRSNYGYTF. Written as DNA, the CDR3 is TGTGCCAGCACCAAACGATGGGACACGCGGTCTAACTATGGCTACACCTTC.

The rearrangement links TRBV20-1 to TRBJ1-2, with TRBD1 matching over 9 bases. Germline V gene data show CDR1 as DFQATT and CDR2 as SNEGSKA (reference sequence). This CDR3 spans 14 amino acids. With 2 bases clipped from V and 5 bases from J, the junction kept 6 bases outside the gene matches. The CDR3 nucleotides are TGCAGTGCTAGAATTCGGGACAGGGAATATGGCTACACCTTC. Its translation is CSARIRDREYGYTF.

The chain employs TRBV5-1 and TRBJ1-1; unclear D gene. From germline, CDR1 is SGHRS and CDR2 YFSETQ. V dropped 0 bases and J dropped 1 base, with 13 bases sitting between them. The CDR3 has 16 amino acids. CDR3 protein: CASSLDLDGSNTEAFF. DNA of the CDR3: TGCGCCAGCAGCTTGGATTTGGACGGCTCGAACACTGAAGCTTTCTTT.

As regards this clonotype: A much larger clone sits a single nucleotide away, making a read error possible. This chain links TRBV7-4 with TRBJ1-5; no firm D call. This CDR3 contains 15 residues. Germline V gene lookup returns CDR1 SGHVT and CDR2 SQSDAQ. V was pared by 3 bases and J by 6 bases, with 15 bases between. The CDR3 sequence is CASSFVEGGSQPQHF. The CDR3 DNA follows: TGTGCCAGCAGCTTCGTTGAGGGTGGCAGTCAGCCCCAGCATTTT.

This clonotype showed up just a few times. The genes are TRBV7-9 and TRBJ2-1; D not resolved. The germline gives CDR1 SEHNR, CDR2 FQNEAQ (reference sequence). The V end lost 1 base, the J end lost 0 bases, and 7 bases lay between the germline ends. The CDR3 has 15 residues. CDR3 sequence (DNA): TGTGCCAGCAGCTTAGAGTTACTCTCCTACAATGAGCAGTTCTTC. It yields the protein CASSLELLSYNEQFF.

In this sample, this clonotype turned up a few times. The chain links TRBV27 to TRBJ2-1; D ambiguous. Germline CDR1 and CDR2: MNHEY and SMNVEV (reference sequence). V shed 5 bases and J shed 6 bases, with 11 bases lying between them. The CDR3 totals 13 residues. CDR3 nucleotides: TGTGCCAGCAGTGTAGGACCTAGCAATGAGCAGTTCTTC. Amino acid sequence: CASSVGPSNEQFF.

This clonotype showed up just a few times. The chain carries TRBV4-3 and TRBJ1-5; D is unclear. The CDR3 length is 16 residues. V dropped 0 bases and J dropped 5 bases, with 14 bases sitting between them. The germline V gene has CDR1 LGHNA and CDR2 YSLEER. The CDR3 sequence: CASSQDPGNHHQPQHF. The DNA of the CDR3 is TGCGCCAGCAGCCAAGACCCCGGAAATCATCATCAGCCCCAGCATTTT.

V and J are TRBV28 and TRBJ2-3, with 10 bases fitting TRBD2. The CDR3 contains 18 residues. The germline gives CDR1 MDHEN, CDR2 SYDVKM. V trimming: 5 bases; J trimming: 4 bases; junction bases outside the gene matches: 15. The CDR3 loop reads CASSRAGGPGFVSDTQYF. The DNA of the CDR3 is TGTGCCAGCAGTAGAGCGGGGGGGCCCGGTTTCGTTTCAGATACGCAGTATTTT. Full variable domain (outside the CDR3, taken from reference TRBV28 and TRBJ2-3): DVKVTQSSRYLVKRTGEKVFLECVQDMDHENMFWYRQDPGLGLRLIYFSYDVKMKEKGDIPEGYSVSREKKERFSLILESASTNQTSMYLCASSRAGGPGFVSDTQYFGPGTRLTVL.

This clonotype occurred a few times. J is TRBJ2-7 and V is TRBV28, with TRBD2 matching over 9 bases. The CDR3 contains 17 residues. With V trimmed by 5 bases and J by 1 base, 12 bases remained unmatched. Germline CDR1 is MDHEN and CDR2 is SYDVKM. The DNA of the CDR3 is TGTGCCAGCAGTCAAGCGGGGGGAAGAGGAAAGTCCTACGAGCAGTACTTC. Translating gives CASSQAGGRGKSYEQYF.

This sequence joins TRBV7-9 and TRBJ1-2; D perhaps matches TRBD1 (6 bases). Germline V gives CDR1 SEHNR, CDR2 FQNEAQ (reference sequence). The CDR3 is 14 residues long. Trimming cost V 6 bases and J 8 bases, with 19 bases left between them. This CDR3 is CASREGEDMMGYTF. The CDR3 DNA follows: TGTGCCAGCAGGGAGGGGGAGGATATGATGGGCTACACCTTC.

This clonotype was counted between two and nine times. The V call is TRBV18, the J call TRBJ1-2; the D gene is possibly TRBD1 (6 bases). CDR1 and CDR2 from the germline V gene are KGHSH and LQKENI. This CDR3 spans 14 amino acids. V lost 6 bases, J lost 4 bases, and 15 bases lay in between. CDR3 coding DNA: TGTGCCAGCTCTTTGGACAGCCCCGGCTATGGCTACACCTTC. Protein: CASSLDSPGYGYTF. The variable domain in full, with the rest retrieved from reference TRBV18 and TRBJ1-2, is NAGVMQNPRHLVRRRGQEARLRCSPMKGHSHVYWYRQLPEEGLKFMVYLQKENIIDESGMPKERFSAEFPKEGPSILRIQQVVRGDSAAYFCASSLDSPGYGYTFGSGTRLTVV.

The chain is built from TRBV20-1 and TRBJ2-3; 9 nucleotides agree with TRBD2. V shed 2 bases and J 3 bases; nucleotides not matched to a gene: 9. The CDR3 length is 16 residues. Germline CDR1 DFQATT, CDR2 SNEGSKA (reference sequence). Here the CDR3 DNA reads TGCAGTGCTAGATACCCTCCGGGACTAGCAACAGATACGCAGTATTTT. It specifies CSARYPPGLATDTQYF.

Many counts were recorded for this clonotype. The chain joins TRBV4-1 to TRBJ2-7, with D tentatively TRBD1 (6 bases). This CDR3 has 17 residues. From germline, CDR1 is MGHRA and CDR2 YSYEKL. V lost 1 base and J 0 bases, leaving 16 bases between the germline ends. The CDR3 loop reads CASSQGVTGTVSYEQYF. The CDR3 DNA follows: TGCGCCAGCAGCCAAGGGGTAACAGGGACGGTCTCCTACGAGCAGTACTTC.

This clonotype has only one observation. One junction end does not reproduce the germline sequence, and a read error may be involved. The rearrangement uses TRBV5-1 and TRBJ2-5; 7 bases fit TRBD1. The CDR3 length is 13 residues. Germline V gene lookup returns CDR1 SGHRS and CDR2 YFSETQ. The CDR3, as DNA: TGCGCCGGCAGCCCGGGACAGCAAGAGACCCAGTACTTC. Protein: CAGSPGQQETQYF.

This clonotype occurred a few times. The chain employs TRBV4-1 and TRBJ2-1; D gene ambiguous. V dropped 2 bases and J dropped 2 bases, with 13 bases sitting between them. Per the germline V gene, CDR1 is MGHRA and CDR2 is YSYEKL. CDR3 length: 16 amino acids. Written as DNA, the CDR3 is TGCGCCAGCAGCCAATACGCGGAGCCAGCCTACAATGAGCAGTTCTTC. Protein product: CASSQYAEPAYNEQFF.

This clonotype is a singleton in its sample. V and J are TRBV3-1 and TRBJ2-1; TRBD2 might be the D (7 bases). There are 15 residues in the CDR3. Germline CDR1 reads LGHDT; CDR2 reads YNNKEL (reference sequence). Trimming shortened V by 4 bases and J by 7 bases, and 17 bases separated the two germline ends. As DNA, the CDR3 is TGTGCCAGCAGCCCAAGGTGGGGGGGGGCAAATGAGCAGTTCTTC. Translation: CASSPRWGGANEQFF.

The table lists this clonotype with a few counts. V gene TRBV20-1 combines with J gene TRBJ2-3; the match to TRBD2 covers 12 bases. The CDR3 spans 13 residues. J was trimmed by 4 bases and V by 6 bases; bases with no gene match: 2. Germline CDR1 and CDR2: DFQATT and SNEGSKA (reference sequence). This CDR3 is CSARTSGADTQYF. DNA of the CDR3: TGCAGTGCCCGGACTAGCGGGGCAGATACGCAGTATTTT.